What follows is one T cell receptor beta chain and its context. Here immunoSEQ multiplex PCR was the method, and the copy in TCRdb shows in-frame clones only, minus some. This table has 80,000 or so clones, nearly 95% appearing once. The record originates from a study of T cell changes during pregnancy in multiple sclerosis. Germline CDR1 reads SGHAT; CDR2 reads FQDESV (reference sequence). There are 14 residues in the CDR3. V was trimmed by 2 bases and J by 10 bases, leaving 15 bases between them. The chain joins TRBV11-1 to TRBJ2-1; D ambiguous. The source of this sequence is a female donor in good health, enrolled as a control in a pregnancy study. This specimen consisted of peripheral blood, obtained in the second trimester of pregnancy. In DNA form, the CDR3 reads TGTGCCAGCAGCTTAAGTGGTCTACCCAAAGAGCAGTTCTTC. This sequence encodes CASSLSGLPKEQFF.